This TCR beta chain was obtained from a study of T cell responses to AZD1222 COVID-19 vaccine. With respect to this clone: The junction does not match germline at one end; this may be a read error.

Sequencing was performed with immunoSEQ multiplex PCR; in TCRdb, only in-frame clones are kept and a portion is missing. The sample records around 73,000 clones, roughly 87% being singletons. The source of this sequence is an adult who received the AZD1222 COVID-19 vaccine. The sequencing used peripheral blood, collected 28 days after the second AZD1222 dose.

The CDR3 DNA reads as TGTGCCAGCAGTTACTCCGGACAGGGGGAGGACTTT. It encodes CASSYSGQGEDF. The chain carries TRBV6-6 and TRBJ1-6, with 10 bases matching TRBD1. The V gene's germline CDR1 is MNHNY and CDR2 SVGAGI (reference sequence). This CDR3 contains 12 residues.